This T cell receptor (beta chain) was profiled in a study of cytomegalovirus exposure and HLA in healthy donors. Across the study: Among about 200 million T cells, an earlier analysis found around 100 million unique TCR beta sequences.

Study conclusions and caveats: Most of the CMV-associated TCR beta chains (in a later analysis) appeared to be HLA-restricted.

A multiplex PCR was run with 60 Vbeta primers and 13 Jbeta primers. Generated by immunoSEQ multiplex PCR, the TCRdb table keeps only in-frame clones and is missing some. The sample records 170,000 or so clones, just under 85% being singletons. A word on this clone: Its target is unknown.

The source is a girl between 10 and 17 years old in good health and CMV-seropositive. Material for sequencing was PBMCs.

CDR3 nucleotide sequence: TGTGCCAGCAGCCCCACCTCAGCGACAGGGCGGGCTGAAGCTTTCTTT. It translates to CASSPTSATGRAEAFF. This chain connects TRBV7-6 to TRBJ1-1, with 7 bases fitting TRBD1. V lost 5 bases and J lost 6; bases outside the gene matches: 15. This CDR3 has 16 residues. From germline, CDR1 is SGHVS and CDR2 FNYEAQ.